These 18 T cell receptor beta chains were sequenced from one sample in a study of beta chain features in type 1 diabetes. Since all of the isolated RNA was reverse transcribed, expressed TCRB transcripts were what got sequenced. Sequencing was performed with immunoSEQ multiplex PCR; in TCRdb, only in-frame clones are kept and a portion is missing. Of roughly 150,000 clones listed, around 10% are singletons. The specimen was central memory CD4+ T cells from blood. Receptors were obtained from a man aged 18 to 30 in good health.

This clone was detected ten times or more. As DNA, the CDR3 is TGTGCCTGCGGCAGGGTGGGAGAAAAACTGTTTTTT. Translated: CACGRVGEKLFF. This chain uses TRBV30 with TRBJ1-4; possibly TRBD1 for D (5 bases). The CDR3 has 12 residues. Germline V lookup: CDR1 GTSNPN, CDR2 SVGIG (reference sequence). The V and J ends lost 6 bases and 8 bases respectively, with 13 bases between them.

This clone was seen only a few times. The V call is TRBV7-3, the J call TRBJ2-5, with 9 bases lining up with TRBD2. The length of the CDR3 is 14 residues. V gave up 5 bases and J gave up 5 bases; unmatched junction bases: 6. Germline CDR1 is SGHTA and CDR2 is FQGTGA. The CDR3 bases are TGTGCCAGCAGCCCCGCTAGCGGGATTGAGACCCAGTACTTC. Translated: CASSPASGIETQYF.

This clone was picked up many times. The gene calls are TRBV29-1 and TRBJ1-1; D not certain. The V gene lost 3 bases and the J gene lost 6 bases, with 14 bases spanning the gap. The CDR3 sequence is 13 residues long. Germline V gives CDR1 SQVTM, CDR2 ANQGSEA. Here the CDR3 reads CSVDVQVPPEAFF. For the CDR3, the DNA is TGCAGCGTTGACGTTCAGGTCCCCCCTGAAGCTTTCTTT.

The chain has TRBV27 and TRBJ2-6; D ambiguous. There are 16 residues in the CDR3. V was clipped by 6 bases and J by 1 base, with 13 bases between them. CDR1 and CDR2 from the germline V gene are MNHEY and SMNVEV (reference sequence). CDR3 region: CASSRAPASGANVLTF. The CDR3 region has the DNA TGTGCCAGCAGCCGGGCCCCGGCATCTGGGGCCAACGTCCTGACTTTC.

V is TRBV28 and J is TRBJ1-2; D gene uncertain. V lost 8 bases, J lost 3 bases, and 7 bases lay in between. Germline CDR1 MDHEN, CDR2 SYDVKM. The CDR3 covers 11 residues. DNA for the CDR3: TGTGCCAGCGGCGGATACTATGGCTACACCTTC. Translated: CASGGYYGYTF.

The chain uses TRBV6-7 and TRBJ2-7; unclear D gene. TRBV6-7 is an open reading frame, and its role is uncertain. V was cut by 0 bases and J by 2 bases, with 11 bases left in between. The CDR3 runs 15 residues. This CDR3 is CASSYSEGIPYEQYF. The CDR3 nucleotides are TGTGCCAGCAGTTACTCGGAAGGGATTCCCTACGAGCAGTACTTC.

This clone was detected only a few times. Other DNA sequences within the sample encode an identical CDR3. The chain combines TRBV2 with TRBJ2-5, with no clear D. The V end was cut by 2 bases, the J end by 5 bases, with 3 bases between. The germline V gene has CDR1 SNHLY and CDR2 FYNNEI. This CDR3 contains 11 residues. The CDR3: CASSEWETQYF. The CDR3 nucleotides read TGTGCCAGCAGTGAATGGGAGACCCAGTACTTC.

This clone was detected ten times or more. The gene calls are TRBV18 and TRBJ1-6; TRBD1 might be the D (5 bases). Germline V gene data show CDR1 as KGHSH and CDR2 as LQKENI. This CDR3 comprises 16 residues. V was cut by 3 bases and J by 8 bases, with 17 bases left in between. The CDR3 nucleotides read TGTGCCAGCTCACCCCCGGGAAGGGGCGCATATTCACCCCTCCACTTT. This gives the protein CASSPPGRGAYSPLHF.

The V call is TRBV7-2, the J call TRBJ1-4; D gene uncertain. CDR3 size: 14 residues. The germline V and J ends were trimmed by 5 bases and 7 bases, with 14 bases remaining between them. The germline CDR1 and CDR2 sequences are SGHTA and FQGNSA. CDR3 amino acids: CASSPIGSTEKLFF. DNA of the CDR3: TGTGCCAGCAGCCCGATAGGTAGTACTGAAAAACTGTTTTTT. The full variable domain, rest sourced from reference TRBV7-2 and TRBJ1-4, is GAGVSQSPSNKVTEKGKDVELRCDPISGHTALYWYRQSLGQGLEFLIYFQGNSAPDKSGLPSDRFSAERTGGSVSTLTIQRTQQEDSAVYLCASSPIGSTEKLFFGSGTQLSVL.

This clone was seen a few times. This rearrangement joins TRBV6-5 to TRBJ2-7; 10 bases agree with TRBD1. Germline-derived CDR1 and CDR2 are MNHEY and SVGAGI. The CDR3 has 15 amino acids. Trimming removed 8 bases from V and 2 bases from J; junction bases left unmatched: 9. The CDR3 nucleotides read TGTGCCAGCGGTCTAGGACAGGGGGGAACCTACGAGCAGTACTTC. Protein: CASGLGQGGTYEQYF.

The chain has TRBV6-6 and TRBJ1-1; 7 nucleotides match TRBD1. Germline values: CDR1 MNHNY, CDR2 SVGAGI (reference sequence). The CDR3 consists of 13 residues. Trimming at V came to 7 bases and at J to 5 bases, leaving 7 bases not matched to a gene. The CDR3 region is CASTFTGETEAFF. Written as DNA, the CDR3 is TGTGCCAGCACCTTTACAGGGGAAACTGAAGCTTTCTTT.

CDR3 DNA: TGTGCCAGCAGCACCGGACTAGCGGGACAAGAGACCCAGTACTTC. Protein: CASSTGLAGQETQYF. The genes are TRBV5-4 and TRBJ2-5; 12 nucleotides agree with TRBD2. CDR3 size: 15 residues. Per germline, CDR1 SGHNT and CDR2 YYREEE (reference sequence). J lost 2 bases, V lost 4 bases, and 3 bases had no gene match.

This clone turned up a few times. V is TRBV7-3 and J is TRBJ1-1, with D unclear. V dropped 5 bases and J dropped 6 bases, with 13 bases sitting between them. Germline CDR1 reads SGHTA; CDR2 reads FQGTGA. The CDR3 covers 13 residues. CDR3 protein: CASSRTHSSEAFF. CDR3 coding DNA: TGTGCCAGCAGCCGGACTCATAGCTCTGAAGCTTTCTTT.

The V and J genes are TRBV4-2 and TRBJ1-6; perhaps TRBD1 as D (6 bases). The germline V gene has CDR1 LGHNA and CDR2 YNFKEQ. The CDR3 consists of 15 residues. Trimming took off 0 bases at V and 10 bases at J, with 13 bases between the two ends. The CDR3 DNA is TGTGCCAGCAGCCAAGATACAGGGTCGGAATCACCCCTCCACTTT. Translated, it gives CASSQDTGSESPLHF.

The chain recombines TRBV7-2 with TRBJ1-1, with D unclear. V lost 5 bases and J lost 0, with 7 bases in between. This CDR3 comprises 13 residues. Germline loops: CDR1 SGHTA, CDR2 FQGNSA. The DNA for the CDR3 is TGTGCCAGCAGCACTAATATGAACACTGAAGCTTTCTTT. Translation gives CASSTNMNTEAFF.

This clone was found a few times. The gene calls are TRBV28 and TRBJ2-6, with 8 bases matching TRBD2. The CDR3 extends over 16 amino acids. V gave up 7 bases and J gave up 2 bases; unmatched junction bases: 7. Germline V gene sequence: CDR1 MDHEN, CDR2 SYDVKM. CDR3 residues: CASTRAGGAGANVLTF. The DNA of the CDR3 is TGTGCCAGCACTCGAGCCGGGGGGGCTGGGGCCAACGTCCTGACTTTC.

The V call is TRBV18, the J call TRBJ2-3, with no clear D. V was cut by 6 bases and J by 0 bases, with 13 bases left in between. CDR1 is KGHSH and CDR2 is LQKENI in the germline V gene. This CDR3 spans 15 amino acids. The CDR3: CASSSSTVSTDTQYF. The CDR3 nucleotides are TGTGCCAGCTCCTCCTCGACGGTCAGCACAGATACGCAGTATTTT.

By frequency in the sample, this clone is medium-sized. Written as DNA, the CDR3 is TGTGCCAGCAGCTTAGCGCAGGAGACCCAGTACTTC. Translating gives CASSLAQETQYF. The V gene is TRBV7-9, the J gene TRBJ2-5; D gene uncertain. The CDR3 spans 12 residues. The V end lost 0 bases, the J end lost 5 bases, and 4 bases lay between the germline ends. Germline V gene sequence: CDR1 SEHNR, CDR2 FQNEAQ (reference sequence). Complete variable domain (other parts from reference TRBV7-9 and TRBJ2-5): DTGVSQNPRHKITKRGQNVTFRCDPISEHNRLYWYRQTLGQGPEFLTYFQNEAQLEKSRLLSDRFSAERPKGSFSTLEIQRTEQGDSAMYLCASSLAQETQYFGPGTRLLVL.